One and the same sample provided the 27 T cell receptor beta chains below, sequenced in a study of T cell changes during pregnancy in multiple sclerosis. Sequencing used immunoSEQ multiplex PCR; TCRdb keeps in-frame clones, though not all of them. The sample contains roughly 100,000 clones, roughly nine tenths of which appear only once. Here the sequenced sample was peripheral blood, taken before pregnancy. The receptors shown here come from a female donor with multiple sclerosis, enrolled in a pregnancy study.

The V gene is TRBV28, the J gene TRBJ1-3, with 8 positions matching TRBD1. This CDR3 contains 15 residues. Germline-derived CDR1 and CDR2 are MDHEN and SYDVKM. With V trimmed by 5 bases and J by 4 bases, 7 bases remained unmatched. The CDR3 reads CASSPEGQGGNTIYF. CDR3 nucleotide sequence: TGTGCCAGCAGTCCCGAAGGACAGGGCGGAAACACCATATATTTT.

The V and J genes are TRBV15 and TRBJ2-1; tentative D call: TRBD1 (6 bases). V lost 0 bases and J 7 bases, leaving 16 bases between the germline ends. The CDR3 is 16 amino acids. Germline V gene lookup returns CDR1 LNHNV and CDR2 YYDKDF (reference sequence). In DNA, the CDR3 is TGTGCCACCAGCAGAGATTTAGGGGGAGTAAATAATGAGCAGTTCTTC. Translating it yields CATSRDLGGVNNEQFF.

The genes are TRBV7-8 and TRBJ1-1; 7 positions agree with TRBD1. J was trimmed by 3 bases and V by 5 bases; bases with no gene match: 3. The CDR3 is made up of 13 amino acids. The germline V gene has CDR1 SGHVS and CDR2 FQNEAQ. The CDR3 bases are TGTGCCAGCAGCCGACAGGGAGACACTGAAGCTTTCTTT. It encodes CASSRQGDTEAFF.

The V call is TRBV19, the J call TRBJ2-3; 8 bases fit TRBD1. Germline CDR1 reads LNHDA; CDR2 reads SQIVND (reference sequence). The CDR3 totals 15 residues. V dropped 5 bases and J dropped 3; count of bases not matched to a gene: 7. The CDR3 bases are TGTGCCAGTAGTCAGAGGACAGGGTGGACAGATACGCAGTATTTT. Amino acid sequence: CASSQRTGWTDTQYF.

This clone was seen once. The V gene is TRBV5-1, the J gene TRBJ1-5; TRBD1 aligns across 9 bases. Looked up from germline, CDR1 is SGHRS and CDR2 is YFSETQ. V dropped 0 bases and J dropped 4; count of bases not matched to a gene: 2. This CDR3 spans 15 amino acids. The CDR3 region has the DNA TGCGCCAGCAGCTTGGCCGGGACAGGGAATCAGCCCCAGCATTTT. As protein: CASSLAGTGNQPQHF.

This chain connects TRBV19 to TRBJ1-5, with TRBD1 identical over 11 bases. The V gene's germline CDR1 is LNHDA and CDR2 SQIVND (reference sequence). The CDR3 length is 13 residues. After removal of 7 bases from V and 7 bases from J, the junction contained 3 bases not matched to a gene. The CDR3 loop reads CASTDRGRQPQHF. The CDR3 DNA follows: TGTGCCAGTACGGACAGGGGGCGACAGCCCCAGCATTTT.

J is TRBJ2-3 and V is TRBV14; 9 bases line up with TRBD1. The CDR3 consists of 13 residues. Germline assignment: CDR1 SGHDN and CDR2 FVKESK. V dropped 6 bases and J dropped 7; count of bases not matched to a gene: 5. The DNA for the CDR3 is TGTGCCAGCAGTGTACAGGGGGCCCATACGCAGTATTTT. Amino acids: CASSVQGAHTQYF.

The J gene is TRBJ1-5, the V gene TRBV11-2; D not resolved. Germline loops: CDR1 SGHAT, CDR2 FQNNGV. V shed 1 base and J shed 4 bases, with 11 bases lying between them. This CDR3 region has 15 residues. The CDR3 spells CASSLAGSGNQPQHF. The CDR3 region has the DNA TGTGCCAGCAGCTTAGCTGGGTCGGGGAATCAGCCCCAGCATTTT.

CDR3 sequence reads: CASSFLIAGLISYEQYF. The CDR3 nucleotides are TGTGCCAGCAGCTTTTTAATTGCGGGGCTAATCTCCTACGAGCAGTACTTC. The chain combines TRBV5-5 with TRBJ2-7; D is possibly TRBD2 (6 bases). The CDR3 is 17 residues long. The germline V gene has CDR1 SGHKS and CDR2 YYEKEE (reference sequence). Trimming took 2 bases from V and 0 from J, leaving 18 bases between them.

The chain links TRBV7-2 to TRBJ1-2; TRBD1 matches 11 bases. With V trimmed by 5 bases and J by 5 bases, 10 bases remained unmatched. The germline CDR1 and CDR2 sequences are SGHTA and FQGNSA. The CDR3 contains 16 residues. CDR3 loop: CASSPSGGQGAYGYTF. The CDR3 nucleotides are TGTGCCAGCAGCCCTTCGGGAGGACAGGGGGCATATGGCTACACCTTC. Supplemented by reference TRBV7-2 and TRBJ1-2, the full variable domain reads GAGVSQSPSNKVTEKGKDVELRCDPISGHTALYWYRQSLGQGLEFLIYFQGNSAPDKSGLPSDRFSAERTGGSVSTLTIQRTQQEDSAVYLCASSPSGGQGAYGYTFGSGTRLTVV.

This clone appeared a few times. The V call is TRBV4-1, the J call TRBJ2-7, with TRBD1 identical over 7 bases. In germline, CDR1 is MGHRA, CDR2 YSYEKL. J gave up 8 bases and V 8 bases, and 9 bases lay outside the gene matches. The CDR3 runs to 12 residues. CDR3 in DNA: TGCGCCAGCGGGGACAGATCGGGCAAGCAGTACTTC. It codes for CASGDRSGKQYF.

The chain couples TRBV16 to TRBJ1-2; D uncertain. V was clipped by 4 bases and J by 5 bases, with 11 bases between them. This CDR3 region has 13 residues. Germline V CDR1 and CDR2: KGHSY, FQNENV. CDR3 DNA sequence: TGTGCCAGCAGCCGACTGGCGGGGTATGGCTACACCTTC. This encodes CASSRLAGYGYTF.

J is TRBJ1-1 and V is TRBV29-1, with a weak D call TRBD1 (5 bases). Germline V CDR1 and CDR2: SQVTM, ANQGSEA. V gave up 1 base and J gave up 4 bases, with 13 bases separating them. The CDR3 is 14 residues long. DNA of the CDR3: TGCAGCGTTGAAGGGGGGGGTCTGGGCACTGAAGCTTTCTTT. This codes for CSVEGGGLGTEAFF.

The J gene is TRBJ2-7, the V gene TRBV6-6; no clear D gene. The CDR3 covers 12 residues. Germline V CDR1 and CDR2: MNHNY, SVGAGI (reference sequence). V was shortened by 2 bases and J by 3 bases, with 5 bases between the two germline ends. CDR3 loop: CASSYQDYEQYF. The CDR3 DNA sequence: TGTGCCAGCAGTTACCAGGACTACGAGCAGTACTTC.

This chain connects TRBV18 to TRBJ2-3; TRBD2 matches at 9 bases. Germline V lookup: CDR1 KGHSH, CDR2 LQKENI. This CDR3 spans 14 amino acids. Trimming removed 6 bases from V and 3 bases from J; junction bases left unmatched: 4. CDR3 sequence (DNA): TGTGCCAGCTCCCGCGGACTAGCGACAGATACGCAGTATTTT. As protein: CASSRGLATDTQYF.

This clone showed up just once. The genes are TRBV27 and TRBJ2-3; 7 bases map to TRBD2. V lost 4 bases to trimming and J lost 2 bases; unmatched junction nucleotides: 3. The CDR3 covers 14 residues. Germline values: CDR1 MNHEY, CDR2 SMNVEV (reference sequence). This CDR3 is CASSYGTNTDTQYF. As DNA, the CDR3 is TGTGCCAGCAGTTACGGGACTAACACAGATACGCAGTATTTT.

This chain links TRBV7-9 with TRBJ1-6, with 7 bases fitting TRBD1. This CDR3 has 18 residues. After removal of 5 bases from V and 6 bases from J, the junction contained 16 bases not matched to a gene. Germline V gene data show CDR1 as SEHNR and CDR2 as FQNEAQ (reference sequence). The CDR3, as DNA: TGTGCCAGCAGCGGATTTGGGCTAGGCGGGACAGTTAATTCACCCCTCCACTTT. Its protein product is CASSGFGLGGTVNSPLHF.

The chain joins TRBV4-2 to TRBJ2-3; TRBD2 matches 16 bases. The CDR3 spans 18 residues. The V gene end was trimmed by 9 bases and the J gene end by 0 bases; junction bases not matched to a gene: 9. Germline V lookup: CDR1 LGHNA, CDR2 YNFKEQ. The CDR3 bases are TGTGCCAGTGAGAAGGGACTAGCGGGAGGGCCTAGCACAGATACGCAGTATTTT. Translated, it gives CASEKGLAGGPSTDTQYF.

This clone was recorded a few times. The chain is built from TRBV7-9 and TRBJ1-2; TRBD1 matches at 11 bases. J was trimmed by 1 base and V by 7 bases; bases with no gene match: 5. Germline V lookup: CDR1 SEHNR, CDR2 FQNEAQ (reference sequence). This CDR3 is built from 15 residues. CDR3 sequence reads: CASTGQGASNYGYTF. For the CDR3, the DNA is TGTGCCAGCACTGGACAGGGGGCAAGTAACTATGGCTACACCTTC.

The table lists this clone with a count of one. V gene TRBV9 combines with J gene TRBJ2-3, with 10 bases identical to TRBD2. After removal of 6 bases from V and 4 bases from J, the junction contained 5 bases not matched to a gene. CDR3 length: 14 residues. CDR1 SGDLS and CDR2 YYNGEE come from the germline V gene. CDR3 residues: CASTSGGVSDTQYF. The CDR3 DNA follows: TGTGCCAGCACCAGCGGGGGGGTTTCAGATACGCAGTATTTT.

The rearrangement uses TRBV15 and TRBJ2-7; maybe TRBD1 (5 bases). There are 15 residues in the CDR3. CDR1 LNHNV and CDR2 YYDKDF come from the germline V gene (reference sequence). Trimming stripped 5 bases from V and 6 bases from J, with 20 bases between. The CDR3 region is CATSPSRTPLGEQYF. CDR3 nucleotide sequence: TGTGCCACCAGCCCTAGTAGGACACCGCTGGGCGAGCAGTACTTC. Complete variable domain (other parts from reference TRBV15 and TRBJ2-7): DAMVIQNPRYQVTQFGKPVTLSCSQTLNHNVMYWYQQKSSQAPKLLFHYYDKDFNNEADTPDNFQSRRPNTSFCFLDIRSPGLGDTAMYLCATSPSRTPLGEQYFGPGTRLTVT.

This chain connects TRBV7-8 to TRBJ1-1; the D gene is possibly TRBD1 (5 bases). The CDR3 totals 15 residues. Between the trimmed V and J ends, which lost 1 base and 7 bases, there was a span of 16 bases. Germline CDR1 is SGHVS and CDR2 is FQNEAQ. As DNA, the CDR3 is TGTGCCAGCAGCTTAGGTTATTGGGGGGAAAATGAAGCTTTCTTT. Its protein is CASSLGYWGENEAFF.

This chain uses TRBV28 with TRBJ1-5, with D hard to call. The germline V gene has CDR1 MDHEN and CDR2 SYDVKM. The CDR3 spans 15 residues. V was cut by 1 base and J by 6 bases, with 13 bases left in between. Here the CDR3 reads CASSLLTGLGQPQHF. CDR3 nucleotides: TGTGCCAGCAGTTTATTGACTGGATTGGGTCAGCCCCAGCATTTT.

The chain has TRBV5-5 and TRBJ1-2; 9 bases are a match to TRBD1. V was clipped by 0 bases and J by 7 bases; unmatched bases: 10. CDR3 length equals 16 residues. Germline lookup yields CDR1 SGHKS and CDR2 YYEKEE (reference sequence). CDR3 DNA: TGTGCCAGCAGCTTGGCCGTAAACAGGGGGCTCTCTGGCTACACCTTC. This encodes CASSLAVNRGLSGYTF.

The rearrangement joins TRBV18 to TRBJ1-4; weak D call: TRBD1 (6 bases). The CDR3 covers 16 residues. Trimming took 1 base from V and 0 from J, leaving 9 bases between them. The germline gives CDR1 KGHSH, CDR2 LQKENI. CDR3 region: CASSPRGHTTNEKLFF. The CDR3, as DNA: TGTGCCAGCTCACCACGGGGGCATACAACTAATGAAAAACTGTTTTTT.

This chain uses TRBV27 with TRBJ2-3, with TRBD2 identical over 12 bases. This CDR3 has 17 residues. The germline V gene encodes CDR1 MNHEY and CDR2 SMNVEV (reference sequence). With 3 bases clipped from V and 4 bases from J, the junction kept 8 bases outside the gene matches. The CDR3 DNA sequence: TGTGCCAGCAGTTTGTTGACTAGCGGGAGTCTTGCAGATACGCAGTATTTT. Residues: CASSLLTSGSLADTQYF.

The rearrangement links TRBV27 to TRBJ2-3; TRBD2 matches at 13 bases. J lost 4 bases, V lost 2 bases, and 9 bases had no gene match. Per germline, CDR1 MNHEY and CDR2 SMNVEV (reference sequence). CDR3 size: 18 residues. The DNA for the CDR3 is TGTGCCAGCAGTTTACCAGGGACTAGCGGGACGGGTGCAGATACGCAGTATTTT. This encodes CASSLPGTSGTGADTQYF.